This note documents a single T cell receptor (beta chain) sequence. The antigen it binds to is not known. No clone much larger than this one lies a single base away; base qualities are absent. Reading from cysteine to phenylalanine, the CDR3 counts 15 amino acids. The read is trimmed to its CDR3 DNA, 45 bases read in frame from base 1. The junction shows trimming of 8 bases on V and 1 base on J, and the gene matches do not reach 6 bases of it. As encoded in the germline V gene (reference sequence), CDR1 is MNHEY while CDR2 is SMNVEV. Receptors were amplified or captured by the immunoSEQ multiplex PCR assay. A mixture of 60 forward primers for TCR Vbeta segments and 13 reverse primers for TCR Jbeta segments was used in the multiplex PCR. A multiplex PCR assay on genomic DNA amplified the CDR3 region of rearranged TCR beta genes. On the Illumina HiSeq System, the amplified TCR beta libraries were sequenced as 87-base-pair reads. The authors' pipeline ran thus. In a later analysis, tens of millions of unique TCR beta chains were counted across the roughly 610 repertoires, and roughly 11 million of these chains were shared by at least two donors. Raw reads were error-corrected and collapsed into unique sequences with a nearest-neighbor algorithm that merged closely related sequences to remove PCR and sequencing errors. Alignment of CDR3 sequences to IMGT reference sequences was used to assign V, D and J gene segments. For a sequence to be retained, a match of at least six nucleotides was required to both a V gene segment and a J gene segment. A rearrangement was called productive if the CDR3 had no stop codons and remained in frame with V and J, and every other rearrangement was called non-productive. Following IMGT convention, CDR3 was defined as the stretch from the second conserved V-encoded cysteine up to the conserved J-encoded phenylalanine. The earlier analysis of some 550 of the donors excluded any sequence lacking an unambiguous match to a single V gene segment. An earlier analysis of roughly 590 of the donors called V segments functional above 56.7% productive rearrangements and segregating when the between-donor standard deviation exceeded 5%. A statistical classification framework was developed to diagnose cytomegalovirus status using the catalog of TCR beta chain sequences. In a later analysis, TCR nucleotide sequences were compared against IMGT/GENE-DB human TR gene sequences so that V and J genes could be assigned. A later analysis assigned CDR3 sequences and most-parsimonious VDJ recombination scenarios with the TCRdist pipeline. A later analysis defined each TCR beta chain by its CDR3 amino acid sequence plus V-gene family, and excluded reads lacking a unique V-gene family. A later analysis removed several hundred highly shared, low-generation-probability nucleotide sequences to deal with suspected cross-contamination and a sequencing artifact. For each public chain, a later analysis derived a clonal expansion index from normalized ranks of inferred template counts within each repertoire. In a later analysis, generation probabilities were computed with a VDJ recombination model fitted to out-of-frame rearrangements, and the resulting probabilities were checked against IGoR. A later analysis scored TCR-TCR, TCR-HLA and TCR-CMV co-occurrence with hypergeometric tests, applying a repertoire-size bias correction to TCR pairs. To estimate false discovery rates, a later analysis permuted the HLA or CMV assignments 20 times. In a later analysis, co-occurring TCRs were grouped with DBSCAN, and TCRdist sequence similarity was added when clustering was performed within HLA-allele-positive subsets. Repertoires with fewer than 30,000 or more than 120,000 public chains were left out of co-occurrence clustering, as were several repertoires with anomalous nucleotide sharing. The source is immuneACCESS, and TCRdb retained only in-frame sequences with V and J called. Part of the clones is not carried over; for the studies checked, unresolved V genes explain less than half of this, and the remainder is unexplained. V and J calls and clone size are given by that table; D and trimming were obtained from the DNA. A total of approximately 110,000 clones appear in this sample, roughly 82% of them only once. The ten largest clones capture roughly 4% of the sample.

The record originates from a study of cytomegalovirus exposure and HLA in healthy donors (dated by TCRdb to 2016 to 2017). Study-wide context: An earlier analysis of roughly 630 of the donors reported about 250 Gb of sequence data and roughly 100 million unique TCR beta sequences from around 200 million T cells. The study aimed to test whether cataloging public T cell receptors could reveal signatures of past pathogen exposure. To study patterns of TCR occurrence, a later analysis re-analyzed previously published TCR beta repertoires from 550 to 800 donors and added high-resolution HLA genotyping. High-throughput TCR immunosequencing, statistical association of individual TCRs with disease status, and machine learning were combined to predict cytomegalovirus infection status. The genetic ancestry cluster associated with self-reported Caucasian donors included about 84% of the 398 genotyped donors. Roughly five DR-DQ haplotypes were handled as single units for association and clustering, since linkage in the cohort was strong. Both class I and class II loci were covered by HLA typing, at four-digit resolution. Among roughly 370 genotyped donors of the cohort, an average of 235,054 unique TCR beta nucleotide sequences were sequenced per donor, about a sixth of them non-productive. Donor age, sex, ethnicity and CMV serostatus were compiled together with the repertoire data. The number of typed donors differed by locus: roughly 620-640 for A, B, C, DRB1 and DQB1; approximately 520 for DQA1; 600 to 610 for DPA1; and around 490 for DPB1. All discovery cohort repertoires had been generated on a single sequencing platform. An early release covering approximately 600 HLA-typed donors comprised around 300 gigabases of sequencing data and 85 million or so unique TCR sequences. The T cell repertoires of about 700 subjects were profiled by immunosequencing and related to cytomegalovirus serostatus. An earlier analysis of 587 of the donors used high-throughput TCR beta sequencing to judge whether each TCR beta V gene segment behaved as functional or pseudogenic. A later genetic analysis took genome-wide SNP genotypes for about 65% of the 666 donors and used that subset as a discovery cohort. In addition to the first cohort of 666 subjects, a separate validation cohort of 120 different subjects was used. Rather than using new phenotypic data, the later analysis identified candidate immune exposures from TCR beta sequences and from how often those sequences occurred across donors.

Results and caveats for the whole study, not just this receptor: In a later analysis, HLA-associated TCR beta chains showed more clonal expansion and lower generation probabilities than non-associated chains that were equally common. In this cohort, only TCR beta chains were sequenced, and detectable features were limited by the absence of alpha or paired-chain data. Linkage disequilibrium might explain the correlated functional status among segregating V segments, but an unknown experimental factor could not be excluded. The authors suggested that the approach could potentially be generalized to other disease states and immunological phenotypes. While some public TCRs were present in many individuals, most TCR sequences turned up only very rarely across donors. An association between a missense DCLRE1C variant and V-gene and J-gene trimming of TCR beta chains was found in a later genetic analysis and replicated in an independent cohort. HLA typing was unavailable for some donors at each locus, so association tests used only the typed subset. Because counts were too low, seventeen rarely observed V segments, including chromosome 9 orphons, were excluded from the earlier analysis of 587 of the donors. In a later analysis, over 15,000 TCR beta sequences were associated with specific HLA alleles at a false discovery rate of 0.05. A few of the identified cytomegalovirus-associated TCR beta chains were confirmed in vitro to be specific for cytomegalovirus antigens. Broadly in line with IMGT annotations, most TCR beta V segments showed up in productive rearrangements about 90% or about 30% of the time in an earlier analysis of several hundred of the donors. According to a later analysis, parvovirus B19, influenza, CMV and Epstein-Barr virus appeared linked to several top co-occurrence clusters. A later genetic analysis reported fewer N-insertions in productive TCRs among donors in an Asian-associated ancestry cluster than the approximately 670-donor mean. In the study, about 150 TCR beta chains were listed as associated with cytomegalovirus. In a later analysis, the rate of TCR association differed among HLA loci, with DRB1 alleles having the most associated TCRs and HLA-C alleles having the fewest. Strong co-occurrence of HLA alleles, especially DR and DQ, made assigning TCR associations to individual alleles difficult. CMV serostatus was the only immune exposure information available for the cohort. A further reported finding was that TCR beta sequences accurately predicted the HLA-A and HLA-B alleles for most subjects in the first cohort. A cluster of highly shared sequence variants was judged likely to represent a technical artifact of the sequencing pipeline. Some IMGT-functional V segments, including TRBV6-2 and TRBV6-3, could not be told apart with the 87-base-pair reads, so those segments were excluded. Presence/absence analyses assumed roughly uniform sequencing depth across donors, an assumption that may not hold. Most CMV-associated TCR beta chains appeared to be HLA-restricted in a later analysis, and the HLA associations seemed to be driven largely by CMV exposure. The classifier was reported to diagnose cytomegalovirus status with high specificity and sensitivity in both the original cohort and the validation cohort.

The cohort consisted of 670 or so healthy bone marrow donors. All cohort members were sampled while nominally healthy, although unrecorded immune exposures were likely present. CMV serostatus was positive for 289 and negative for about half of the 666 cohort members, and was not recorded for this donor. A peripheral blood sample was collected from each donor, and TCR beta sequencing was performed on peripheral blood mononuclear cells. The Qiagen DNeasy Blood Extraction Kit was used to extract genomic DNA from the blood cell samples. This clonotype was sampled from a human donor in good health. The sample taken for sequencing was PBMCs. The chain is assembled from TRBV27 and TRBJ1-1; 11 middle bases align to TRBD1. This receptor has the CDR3 CASWTGGAGNTEAFF. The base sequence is TGTGCCAGCTGGACAGGGGGCGCCGGGAACACTGAAGCTTTCTTT.